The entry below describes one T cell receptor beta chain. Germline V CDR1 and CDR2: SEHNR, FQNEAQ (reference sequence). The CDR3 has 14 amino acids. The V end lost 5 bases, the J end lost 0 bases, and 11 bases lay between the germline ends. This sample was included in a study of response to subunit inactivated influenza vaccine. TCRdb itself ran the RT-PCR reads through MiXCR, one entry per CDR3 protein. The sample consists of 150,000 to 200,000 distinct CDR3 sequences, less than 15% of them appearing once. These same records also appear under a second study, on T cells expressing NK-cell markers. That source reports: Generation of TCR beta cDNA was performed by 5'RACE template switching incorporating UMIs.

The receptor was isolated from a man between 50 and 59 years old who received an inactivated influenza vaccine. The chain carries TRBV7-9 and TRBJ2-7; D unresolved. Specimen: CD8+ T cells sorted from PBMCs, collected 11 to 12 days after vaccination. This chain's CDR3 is CASSKGPLSYEQYF. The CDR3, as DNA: TGTGCCAGCAGCAAGGGTCCCCTCTCCTACGAGCAGTACTTC. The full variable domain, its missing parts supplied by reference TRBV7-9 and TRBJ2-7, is DTGVSQNPRHKITKRGQNVTFRCDPISEHNRLYWYRQTLGQGPEFLTYFQNEAQLEKSRLLSDRFSAERPKGSFSTLEIQRTEQGDSAMYLCASSKGPLSYEQYFGPGTRLTVT.